This TCR beta chain is from a study of shared clonotypes between healthy human individuals. Study observations and caveats: Clonotype sharing among donors likely depends on sequencing depth.

Remarks on this clone: Antigen: not known.

In germline, CDR1 is LGHNA, CDR2 YNFKEQ. Trimming left V 1 base short and J 2 bases short, with 15 bases between. This CDR3 is built from 17 residues. The data were produced by immunoSEQ multiplex PCR, yet TCRdb's version contains in-frame clones alone and is incomplete. The sample holds roughly 2.2 million clones, 92% seen once. Splitting the CD4+ cells yielded a CD45RA+ naive subset and a CD45RA-negative memory subset. The receptor was isolated from a man between 18 and 29 years old in good health. Some clones in this sample may be carry-over from other donors' samples. Sequencing was carried out using naive CD4+ T cells from PBMCs. Subset of the sample: CD45RA+ positively selected. V gene TRBV4-2 combines with J gene TRBJ2-1; D is unclear. The CDR3 nucleotides are TGTGCCAGCAGCCAAGGCCCCTTTTCCCAAGCCTACAATGAGCAGTTCTTC. Translating it yields CASSQGPFSQAYNEQFF.